This TCR beta chain comes out of a study of T cell responses to AZD1222 COVID-19 vaccine. Profiling relied on immunoSEQ multiplex PCR, and the TCRdb table lists in-frame clones only, not all of them. There are some 96,000 clones in the sample; around nine tenths occur only once, and 2.8% lies in the top ten. V was shortened by 5 bases and J by 7 bases, with 14 bases between the two germline ends. The CDR3 runs to 13 residues. CDR1 MNHEY and CDR2 SVGAGI come from the germline V gene. This specimen was peripheral blood, taken on day 0 of AZD1222 vaccination. The rearrangement uses TRBV6-5 and TRBJ1-2; unclear D gene. The clonotype was recovered from an adult in good health. The CDR3 sequence is CASSPTSFGGYTF. The DNA of the CDR3 is TGTGCCAGCAGTCCGACTTCCTTTGGTGGCTACACCTTC.